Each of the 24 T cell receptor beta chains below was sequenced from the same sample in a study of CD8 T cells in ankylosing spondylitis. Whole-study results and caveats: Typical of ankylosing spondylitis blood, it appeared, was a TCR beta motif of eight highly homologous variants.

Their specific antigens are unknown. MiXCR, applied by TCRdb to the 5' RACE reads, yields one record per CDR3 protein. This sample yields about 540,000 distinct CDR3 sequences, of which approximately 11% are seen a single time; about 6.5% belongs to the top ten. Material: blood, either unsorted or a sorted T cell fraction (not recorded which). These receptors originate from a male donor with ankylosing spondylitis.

CDR3 amino acids: CASSPRSAYQETQYF. CDR3 DNA sequence: TGTGCCAGCAGCCCGCGATCGGCGTACCAAGAGACCCAGTACTTC. V usage is TRBV7-2 and J usage is TRBJ2-5; D is ambiguous. Trimming left V 5 bases short and J 0 bases short, with 13 bases between. Germline V lookup: CDR1 SGHTA, CDR2 FQGNSA. The CDR3 is 15 amino acids.

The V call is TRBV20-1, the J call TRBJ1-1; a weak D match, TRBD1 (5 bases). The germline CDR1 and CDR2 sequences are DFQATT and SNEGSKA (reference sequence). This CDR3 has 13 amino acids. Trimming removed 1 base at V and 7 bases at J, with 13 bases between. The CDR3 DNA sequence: TGCAGTGCTAGAGTACCGACAGACTTTGAAGCTTTCTTT. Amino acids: CSARVPTDFEAFF.

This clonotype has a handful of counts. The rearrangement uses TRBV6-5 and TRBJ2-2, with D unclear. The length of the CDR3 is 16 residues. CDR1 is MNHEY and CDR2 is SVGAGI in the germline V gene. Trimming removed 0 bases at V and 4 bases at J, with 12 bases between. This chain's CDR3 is CASSYSKPLGTGELFF. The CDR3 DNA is TGTGCCAGCAGTTACTCGAAACCTTTGGGCACCGGGGAGCTGTTTTTT.

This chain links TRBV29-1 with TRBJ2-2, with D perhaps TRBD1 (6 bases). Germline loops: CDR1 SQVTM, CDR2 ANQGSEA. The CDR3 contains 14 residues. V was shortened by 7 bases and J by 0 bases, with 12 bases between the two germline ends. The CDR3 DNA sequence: TGCAGCGGGGGGACATCAGCGAACACCGGGGAGCTGTTTTTT. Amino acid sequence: CSGGTSANTGELFF.

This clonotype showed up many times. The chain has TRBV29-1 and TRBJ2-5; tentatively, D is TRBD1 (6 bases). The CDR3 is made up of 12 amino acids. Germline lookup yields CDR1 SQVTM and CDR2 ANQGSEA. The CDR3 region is CSLKEGDETQYF. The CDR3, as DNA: TGCAGTCTCAAAGAGGGGGATGAGACCCAGTACTTC.

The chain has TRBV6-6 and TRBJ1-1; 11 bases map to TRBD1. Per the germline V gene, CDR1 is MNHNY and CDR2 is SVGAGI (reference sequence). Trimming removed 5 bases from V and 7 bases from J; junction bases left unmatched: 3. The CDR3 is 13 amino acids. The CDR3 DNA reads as TGTGCCAGCAGTCACGGGACAGGGGGTGAAGCTTTCTTT. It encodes CASSHGTGGEAFF.

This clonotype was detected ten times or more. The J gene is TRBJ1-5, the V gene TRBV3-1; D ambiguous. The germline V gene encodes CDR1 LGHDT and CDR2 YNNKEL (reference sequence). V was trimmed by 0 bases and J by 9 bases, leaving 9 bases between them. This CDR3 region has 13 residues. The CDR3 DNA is TGTGCCAGCAGCCAAGATGGTCGGGCGCCCCAGCATTTT. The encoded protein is CASSQDGRAPQHF.

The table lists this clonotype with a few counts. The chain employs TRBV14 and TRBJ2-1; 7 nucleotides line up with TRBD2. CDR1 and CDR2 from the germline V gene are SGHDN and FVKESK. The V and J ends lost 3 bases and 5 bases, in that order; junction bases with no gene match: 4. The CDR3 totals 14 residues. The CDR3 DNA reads TGTGCCAGCAGCCACAGAGCGGGAAACAATGAGCAGTTCTTC. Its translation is CASSHRAGNNEQFF.

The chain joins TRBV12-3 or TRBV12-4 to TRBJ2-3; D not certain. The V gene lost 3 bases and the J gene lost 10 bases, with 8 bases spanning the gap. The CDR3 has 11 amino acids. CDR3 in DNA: TGTGCCAGCAGTTTGGCCCGAGCGCAGTATTTT. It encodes CASSLARAQYF.

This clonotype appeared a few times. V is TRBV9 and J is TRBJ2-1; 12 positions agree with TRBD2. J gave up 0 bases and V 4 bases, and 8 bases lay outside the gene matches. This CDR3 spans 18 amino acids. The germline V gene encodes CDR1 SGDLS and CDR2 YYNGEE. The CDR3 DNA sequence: TGTGCCAGCAGCCCCCGACTAGCGGGAGAGGGCTCCTACAATGAGCAGTTCTTC. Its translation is CASSPRLAGEGSYNEQFF.

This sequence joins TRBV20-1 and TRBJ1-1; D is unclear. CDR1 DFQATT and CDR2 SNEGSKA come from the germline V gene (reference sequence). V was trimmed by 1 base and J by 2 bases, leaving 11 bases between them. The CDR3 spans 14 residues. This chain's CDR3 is CSARAARRNTEAFF. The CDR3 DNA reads TGCAGTGCTAGAGCGGCCAGGAGAAACACTGAAGCTTTCTTT.

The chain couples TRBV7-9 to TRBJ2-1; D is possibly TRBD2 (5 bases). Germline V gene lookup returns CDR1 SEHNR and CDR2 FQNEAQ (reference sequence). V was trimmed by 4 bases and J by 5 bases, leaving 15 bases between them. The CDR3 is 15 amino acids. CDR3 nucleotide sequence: TGTGCCAGCAGCTCCGGGCGGGTTAAGGACAATGAGCAGTTCTTC. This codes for CASSSGRVKDNEQFF.

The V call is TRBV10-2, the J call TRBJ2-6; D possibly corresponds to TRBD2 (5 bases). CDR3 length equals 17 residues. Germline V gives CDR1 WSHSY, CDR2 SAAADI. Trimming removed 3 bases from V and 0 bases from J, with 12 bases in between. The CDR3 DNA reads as TGCGCCAGCAGTGATCCGGGGTCCAACTCTGGGGCCAACGTCCTGACTTTC. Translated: CASSDPGSNSGANVLTF.

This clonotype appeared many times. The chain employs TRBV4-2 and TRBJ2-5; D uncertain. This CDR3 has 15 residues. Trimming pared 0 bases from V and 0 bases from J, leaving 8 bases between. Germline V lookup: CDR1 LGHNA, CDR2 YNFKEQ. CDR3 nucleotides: TGTGCCAGCAGCCAAGATTTGGCAGACCAAGAGACCCAGTACTTC. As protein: CASSQDLADQETQYF.

The CDR3 region is CASSPGQGEVNEQFF. The CDR3 bases are TGTGCCAGCAGCCCCGGACAGGGGGAAGTGAATGAGCAGTTCTTC. This rearrangement joins TRBV11-3 to TRBJ2-1, with 10 bases lining up with TRBD1. Germline trimming cut 5 bases from V and 7 bases from J; bases unmatched to any gene: 8. Germline lookup yields CDR1 SGHNT and CDR2 YENEEA. The CDR3 has 15 residues.

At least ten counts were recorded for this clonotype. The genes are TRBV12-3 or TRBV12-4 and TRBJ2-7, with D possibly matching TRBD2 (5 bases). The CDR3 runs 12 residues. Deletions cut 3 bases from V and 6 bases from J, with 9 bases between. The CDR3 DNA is TGTGCCAGCAGTTTTAGCGTATCCGAGCAGTACGTC. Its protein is CASSFSVSEQYV.

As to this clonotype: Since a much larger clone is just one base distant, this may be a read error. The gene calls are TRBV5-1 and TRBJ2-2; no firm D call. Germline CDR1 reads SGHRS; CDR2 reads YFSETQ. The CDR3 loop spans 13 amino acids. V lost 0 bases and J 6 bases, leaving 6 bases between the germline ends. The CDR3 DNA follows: TGCGCCAGCAGCTTGGACCCCTCCGGGGAGCTGTTTTTT. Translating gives CASSLDPSGELFF. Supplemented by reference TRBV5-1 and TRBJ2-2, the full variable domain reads KAGVTQTPRYLIKTRGQQVTLSCSPISGHRSVSWYQQTPGQGLQFLFEYFSETQRNKGNFPGRFSGRQFSNSRSEMNVSTLELGDSALYLCASSLDPSGELFFGEGSRLTVL.

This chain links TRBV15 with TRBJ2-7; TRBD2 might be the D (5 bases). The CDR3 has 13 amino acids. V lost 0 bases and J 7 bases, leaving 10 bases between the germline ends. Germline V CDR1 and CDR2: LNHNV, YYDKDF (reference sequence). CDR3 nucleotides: TGTGCCACCAGCAGAGATGGGGAGCGAGAGCAGTACGTC. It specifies CATSRDGEREQYV.

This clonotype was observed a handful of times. This chain's CDR3 is CASSQTGTIQYF. Written as DNA, the CDR3 is TGTGCCAGCAGTCAGACCGGTACTATTCAGTACTTC. The chain recombines TRBV27 with TRBJ2-4; D call uncertain. Germline V gene data show CDR1 as MNHEY and CDR2 as SMNVEV (reference sequence). The CDR3 loop spans 12 amino acids. V was cut by 5 bases and J by 10 bases, with 12 bases left in between.

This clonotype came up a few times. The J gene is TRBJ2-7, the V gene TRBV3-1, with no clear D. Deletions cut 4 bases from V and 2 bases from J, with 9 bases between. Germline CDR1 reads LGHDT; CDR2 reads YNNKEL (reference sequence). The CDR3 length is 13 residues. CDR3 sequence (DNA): TGTGCCAGCAGCCCTCGAGACACCTACGAGCAGTACTTC. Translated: CASSPRDTYEQYF.

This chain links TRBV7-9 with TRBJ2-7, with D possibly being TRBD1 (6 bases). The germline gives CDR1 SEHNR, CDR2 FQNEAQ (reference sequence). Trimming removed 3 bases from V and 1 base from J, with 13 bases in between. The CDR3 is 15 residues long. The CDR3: CASSFPPGQSYEQYF. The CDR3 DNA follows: TGTGCCAGCAGCTTCCCCCCCGGACAGTCCTACGAGCAGTACTTC.

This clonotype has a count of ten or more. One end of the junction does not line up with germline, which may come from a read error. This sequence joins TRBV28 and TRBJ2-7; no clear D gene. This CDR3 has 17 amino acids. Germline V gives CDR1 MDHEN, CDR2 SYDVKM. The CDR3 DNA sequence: TGTGCCAGCAGTTTAGGATCGGGCAGCCAAGGACCAAAACCCAGCTCGTTC. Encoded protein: CASSLGSGSQGPKPSSF.

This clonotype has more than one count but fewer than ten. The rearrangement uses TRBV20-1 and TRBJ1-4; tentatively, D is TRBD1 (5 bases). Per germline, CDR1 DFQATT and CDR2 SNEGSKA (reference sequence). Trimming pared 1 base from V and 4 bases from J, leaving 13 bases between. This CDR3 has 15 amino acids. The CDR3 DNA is TGCAGTGCTAGAGGGAGCGACAGATATAATGAAAAACTGTTTTTT. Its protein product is CSARGSDRYNEKLFF.

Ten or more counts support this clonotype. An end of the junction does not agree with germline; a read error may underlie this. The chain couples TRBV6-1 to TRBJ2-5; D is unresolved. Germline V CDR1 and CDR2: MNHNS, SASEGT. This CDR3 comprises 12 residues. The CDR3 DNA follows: TGTGCCAGCAATGAAATCCTAGAGACCCAGTACTTC. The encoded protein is CASNEILETQYF.